This T cell receptor (beta chain) was found in a study of CD8+CD57+ T cells in acquired aplastic anemia. At the level of the study: When averaged, DNA from sorted CD4+ and CD8+ cells came to 2.5 to 4 ug.

For CDR3 and TCR beta VDJ profiling, genomic DNA was the template used. TCRdb processed the reads anew with MiXCR; each CDR3 protein has one entry. The top ten clones hold approximately 9.7% of a sample with approximately 190,000 distinct CDR3 sequences, approximately 50% of them seen once. In germline, CDR1 is SGHAT, CDR2 FQNNGV. The CDR3 consists of 16 residues. V lost 6 bases to trimming and J lost 8 bases, with 23 bases between them. Whole-study findings and limits: Controls did not differ significantly from patients in CD8+ Simpson's diversity. The number of CD8+ CDR3 sequences shared by patients and controls was twenty-nine.

All sequencing subjects had displayed CD8+CD57+ cell expansion on flow cytometry. Patients were untreated when blood was sampled. Notes on this clonotype: Antigen unknown.

Sequences were obtained from sorted CD4+, CD8+, or CD8+CD57+ T cells (not recorded which) from PBMCs. This clonotype was sampled from a human donor with aplastic anemia. The chain has TRBV11-2 and TRBJ2-1; D is perhaps TRBD1 (7 bases). The chain's CDR3 is CASRPTTGRLFDEQFF. In DNA form, the CDR3 reads TGTGCCAGCAGACCCACGACAGGGAGGTTATTCGATGAGCAGTTCTTC. Complete variable domain (other parts from reference TRBV11-2 and TRBJ2-1): EAGVAQSPRYKIIEKRQSVAFWCNPISGHATLYWYQQILGQGPKLLIQFQNNGVVDDSQLPKDRFSAERLKGVDSTLKIQPAKLEDSAVYLCASRPTTGRLFDEQFFGPGTRLTVL.